The T cell receptor (beta chain) under discussion was sequenced for a study of cytomegalovirus exposure and HLA in healthy donors. Findings and limits, study-wide: Specific recognition of CMV antigens was confirmed in vitro for three chains (all CMV-associated). Most TCR sequences proved rare, with some public TCRs found in many donors.

This clone was counted only a few times. Its target is not known. This donor's file did not include a recorded CMV serostatus. Per the germline V gene, CDR1 is SGDLS and CDR2 is YYNGEE. Trimming removed 0 bases from V and 2 bases from J; junction bases left unmatched: 5. The CDR3 runs to 18 residues. Vbeta (60) and Jbeta (13) primers were used in the PCR. Clones were read by immunoSEQ multiplex PCR, and TCRdb kept only the in-frame ones, dropping some. The sample has about 89,000 clones, under 75% seen once. Sequenced material: PBMCs. This sequence joins TRBV9 and TRBJ2-6, with 10 bases fitting TRBD2. This TCR was sampled from a human donor in good health. The CDR3 DNA sequence: TGTGCCAGCAGCGTAGATGAAGCGGGGGGGCCTGGGGCCAACGTCCTGACTTTC. Residues: CASSVDEAGGPGANVLTF.